These T cell receptor beta chains were read from a single sample in a study of response to subunit inactivated influenza vaccine. Using its own MiXCR run on the RT-PCR reads, TCRdb lists one record per CDR3 protein. The profile shows more than 400,000 distinct CDR3 sequences, 9.5% to 13% of them singletons. Sequencing used PBMCs from blood, obtained more than 35 days after vaccination. The receptors stem from a man over 45 who received an inactivated influenza vaccine. Each CDR3 is given with its conserved first and last residue. The D gene is left open where the match is weak. The listing skips clone size in some rows; elsewhere it reads once, few, many or a size class.

cdr3_length: 13
j_call: TRBJ2-7
d_call: NA
clone_size: many
v_call: TRBV5-5
cdr3_aa: CASSLISSYEQYF
cdr3_nt: TGTGCCAGCAGCCTCATTAGCTCCTACGAGCAGTACTTC

cdr3_length: 14
j_call: TRBJ1-2
d_call: TRBD1
clone_size: NA
v_call: TRBV2
cdr3_aa: CASSERIGGTDYTF
cdr3_nt: TGTGCCAGCAGTGAGAGGATCGGTGGGACAGACTACACCTTC

cdr3_length: 16
j_call: TRBJ2-3
d_call: TRBD2
clone_size: NA
v_call: TRBV5-1
cdr3_aa: CASSLGLAGLGGTQYF
cdr3_nt: TGCGCCAGCAGCTTGGGACTAGCGGGCCTCGGAGGGACGCAGTATTTT

cdr3_length: 13
j_call: TRBJ1-1
d_call: NA
clone_size: many
v_call: TRBV6-1
cdr3_aa: CASSQGAGTEAFF
cdr3_nt: TGTGCCAGCAGTCAAGGTGCGGGGACTGAAGCTTTCTTT

cdr3_length: 12
j_call: TRBJ2-7
d_call: NA
clone_size: few
v_call: TRBV29-1
cdr3_aa: CSVEDGKMWQYF
cdr3_nt: TGCAGCGTTGAAGACGGAAAAATGTGGCAGTACTTC

cdr3_length: 15
j_call: TRBJ2-1
d_call: TRBD2
clone_size: few
v_call: TRBV25-1
cdr3_aa: CASSESGGGLNEQFF
cdr3_nt: TGTGCCAGCAGTGAATCGGGGGGAGGGCTAAATGAGCAGTTCTTC

cdr3_length: 17
j_call: TRBJ1-5
d_call: NA
clone_size: few
v_call: TRBV24-1
cdr3_aa: CATSDPTATDSNQPQHF
cdr3_nt: TGTGCCACCAGTGACCCGACAGCGACTGATAGCAATCAGCCCCAGCATTTT

cdr3_length: 13
j_call: TRBJ2-1
d_call: NA
clone_size: NA
v_call: TRBV29-1
cdr3_aa: CSAYKSSYNEQFF
cdr3_nt: TGCAGCGCCTACAAGAGCTCCTACAATGAGCAGTTCTTC

cdr3_length: 16
j_call: TRBJ2-7
d_call: TRBD1
clone_size: few
v_call: TRBV5-5
cdr3_aa: CASSFIPGTGGNEQYF
cdr3_nt: TGTGCCAGCAGCTTCATCCCCGGGACAGGGGGGAACGAGCAGTACTTC

cdr3_length: 14
j_call: TRBJ2-3
d_call: TRBD2
clone_size: NA
v_call: TRBV7-9
cdr3_aa: CAVAGGVSTDTQYF
cdr3_nt: TGTGCCGTAGCGGGGGGGGTTAGCACAGATACGCAGTATTTT

cdr3_length: 17
j_call: TRBJ1-2
d_call: NA
clone_size: many
v_call: TRBV7-8
cdr3_aa: CASSAWTDTPLGYGYTF
cdr3_nt: TGTGCCAGCAGCGCCTGGACGGATACACCCTTAGGCTATGGCTACACCTTC

cdr3_length: 13
j_call: TRBJ1-4
d_call: NA
clone_size: few
v_call: TRBV28
cdr3_aa: CASNTWGNEKLFF
cdr3_nt: TGTGCCAGCAACACGTGGGGGAATGAAAAACTGTTTTTT

cdr3_length: 15
j_call: TRBJ2-1
d_call: TRBD2
clone_size: few
v_call: TRBV28
cdr3_aa: CASSPGTSGRREQFF
cdr3_nt: TGTGCCAGCAGCCCAGGGACTAGCGGTAGGCGAGAGCAGTTCTTC

cdr3_length: 14
j_call: TRBJ1-2
d_call: TRBD1
clone_size: few
v_call: TRBV7-9
cdr3_aa: CASSLDRGTNGYTF
cdr3_nt: TGTGCCAGCAGCCTGGACAGGGGAACGAATGGCTACACCTTC

cdr3_length: 16
j_call: TRBJ2-1
d_call: TRBD2
clone_size: many
v_call: TRBV5-1
cdr3_aa: CASSFPTSGSYNEQFF
cdr3_nt: TGCGCCAGCAGCTTCCCGACTAGCGGGAGTTACAATGAGCAGTTCTTC

cdr3_length: 14
j_call: TRBJ2-1
d_call: NA
clone_size: many
v_call: TRBV7-9
cdr3_aa: CASSLAGKYNEQFF
cdr3_nt: TGTGCCAGCAGCTTAGCTGGCAAGTACAATGAGCAGTTCTTC

cdr3_length: 15
j_call: TRBJ2-3
d_call: TRBD2
clone_size: NA
v_call: TRBV7-3
cdr3_aa: CASSRAGGRTDTQYF
cdr3_nt: TGTGCCAGCAGTCGAGCGGGAGGGCGGACAGATACGCAGTATTTT

cdr3_length: 13
j_call: TRBJ2-5
d_call: TRBD2
clone_size: NA
v_call: TRBV25-1
cdr3_aa: CASSEAGVETQYF
cdr3_nt: TGTGCCAGCAGTGAAGCGGGAGTAGAGACCCAGTACTTC

cdr3_length: 14
j_call: TRBJ2-4
d_call: TRBD1
clone_size: NA
v_call: TRBV7-2
cdr3_aa: CASSPRTGLDIQYF
cdr3_nt: TGTGCCAGCAGCCCCCGGACAGGGTTGGACATTCAGTACTTC

cdr3_length: 14
j_call: TRBJ1-3
d_call: NA
clone_size: few
v_call: TRBV20-1
cdr3_aa: CSASQGIGGNTIYF
cdr3_nt: TGCAGTGCTAGCCAGGGGATAGGTGGAAACACCATATATTTT

cdr3_length: 16
j_call: TRBJ1-5
d_call: NA
clone_size: NA
v_call: TRBV6-1
cdr3_aa: CASSEAGPPGFFPQHF
cdr3_nt: TGTGCCAGCAGTGAAGCGGGCCCACCGGGATTTTTTCCCCAGCATTTT

cdr3_length: 12
j_call: TRBJ2-5
d_call: NA
clone_size: few
v_call: TRBV10-3
cdr3_aa: CATQAGKETQYF
cdr3_nt: TGTGCCACCCAAGCAGGGAAAGAGACCCAGTACTTC

cdr3_length: 17
j_call: TRBJ2-7
d_call: NA
clone_size: many
v_call: TRBV5-8
cdr3_aa: CASSFPGVGLLPDEQYF
cdr3_nt: TGTGCCAGCAGCTTCCCCGGGGTAGGACTACTCCCGGACGAGCAGTACTTC

cdr3_length: 14
j_call: TRBJ1-1
d_call: TRBD1
clone_size: few
v_call: TRBV6-2/TRBV6-3
cdr3_aa: CASRYSGQGAEAFF
cdr3_nt: TGTGCCAGCAGATATTCCGGACAGGGCGCTGAAGCTTTCTTT

cdr3_length: 16
j_call: TRBJ2-5
d_call: TRBD1
clone_size: few
v_call: TRBV15
cdr3_aa: CATSRIGGTGVETQYF
cdr3_nt: TGTGCCACCAGCAGAATTGGTGGGACAGGGGTGGAGACCCAGTACTTC

cdr3_length: 16
j_call: TRBJ2-3
d_call: NA
clone_size: many
v_call: TRBV5-1
cdr3_aa: CASRPWGVGNTDTQYF
cdr3_nt: TGCGCCAGCAGGCCCTGGGGAGTGGGCAACACAGATACGCAGTATTTT

cdr3_length: 14
j_call: TRBJ1-1
d_call: NA
clone_size: NA
v_call: TRBV12-3/TRBV12-4
cdr3_aa: CASSRGTRGTEAFF
cdr3_nt: TGTGCCAGCAGTCGGGGGACACGTGGGACTGAAGCTTTCTTT

cdr3_length: 14
j_call: TRBJ2-7
d_call: NA
clone_size: NA
v_call: TRBV11-2
cdr3_aa: CASSLDTGFDEQYF
cdr3_nt: TGTGCCAGCAGCTTAGATACAGGGTTCGACGAGCAGTACTTC

cdr3_length: 15
j_call: TRBJ2-3
d_call: NA
clone_size: NA
v_call: TRBV6-2/TRBV6-3
cdr3_aa: CASSYVGGTTDTQYF
cdr3_nt: TGTGCCAGCAGTTACGTGGGCGGGACCACAGATACGCAGTATTTT

cdr3_length: 15
j_call: TRBJ2-7
d_call: NA
clone_size: many
v_call: TRBV12-3/TRBV12-4
cdr3_aa: CASSPPGGDFYEQYF
cdr3_nt: TGTGCCAGCAGTCCGCCGGGGGGCGACTTTTACGAGCAGTACTTC

cdr3_length: 14
j_call: TRBJ2-5
d_call: NA
clone_size: few
v_call: TRBV25-1
cdr3_aa: CASSFVNPRETQYF
cdr3_nt: TGTGCCAGCTCGTTTGTGAACCCCAGAGAGACCCAGTACTTC

cdr3_length: 15
j_call: TRBJ2-6
d_call: NA
clone_size: few
v_call: TRBV5-5
cdr3_aa: CASSDDLSGANVLTF
cdr3_nt: TGTGCCAGCAGCGATGATCTCTCTGGGGCCAACGTCCTGACTTTC

cdr3_length: 14
j_call: TRBJ2-7
d_call: NA
clone_size: many
v_call: TRBV5-1
cdr3_aa: CASSLGDSPYEQYF
cdr3_nt: TGCGCCAGCAGCTTGGGCGACAGTCCCTACGAGCAGTACTTC

cdr3_length: 15
j_call: TRBJ2-1
d_call: TRBD2
clone_size: once
v_call: TRBV29-1
cdr3_aa: CSVVLAGEGYNEQFF
cdr3_nt: TGCAGCGTTGTGCTAGCGGGAGAGGGTTACAATGAGCAGTTCTTC

cdr3_length: 15
j_call: TRBJ2-5
d_call: TRBD1
clone_size: few
v_call: TRBV20-1
cdr3_aa: CSATSGGELQETQYF
cdr3_nt: TGCAGTGCCACGTCAGGGGGTGAACTACAAGAGACCCAGTACTTC

cdr3_length: 14
j_call: TRBJ2-7
d_call: NA
clone_size: few
v_call: TRBV6-1
cdr3_aa: CASSQSHSGYEQYF
cdr3_nt: TGTGCCAGCAGCCAAAGCCACTCCGGCTACGAGCAGTACTTC

cdr3_length: 14
j_call: TRBJ2-7
d_call: NA
clone_size: many
v_call: TRBV29-1
cdr3_aa: CSVRSGHHSYEQYF
cdr3_nt: TGCAGCGTTCGATCGGGACACCACTCCTACGAGCAGTACTTC

cdr3_length: 15
j_call: TRBJ1-6
d_call: TRBD1
clone_size: NA
v_call: TRBV28
cdr3_aa: CASSLLGQDNSPLHF
cdr3_nt: TGTGCCAGCAGTTTACTAGGACAGGATAATTCACCCCTCCACTTT

cdr3_length: 14
j_call: TRBJ2-7
d_call: TRBD1
clone_size: NA
v_call: TRBV12-3/TRBV12-4
cdr3_aa: CASSLGQGVSEQYF
cdr3_nt: TGTGCCAGCAGTTTAGGACAGGGGGTGTCCGAGCAGTACTTC

cdr3_length: 14
j_call: TRBJ2-1
d_call: NA
clone_size: NA
v_call: TRBV6-1
cdr3_aa: CASITGSAYNEQFF
cdr3_nt: TGTGCCAGCATCACGGGGTCAGCCTACAATGAGCAGTTCTTC

cdr3_length: 17
j_call: TRBJ2-1
d_call: TRBD2
clone_size: few
v_call: TRBV27
cdr3_aa: CASSLLGTSGEWNEQFF
cdr3_nt: TGTGCCAGCAGTTTACTAGGGACTAGCGGTGAGTGGAATGAGCAGTTCTTC

cdr3_length: 15
j_call: TRBJ1-4
d_call: NA
clone_size: NA
v_call: TRBV5-3
cdr3_aa: CARSGKRITNEKLFF
cdr3_nt: TGTGCCAGAAGCGGAAAAAGAATAACTAATGAAAAACTGTTTTTT

cdr3_length: 16
j_call: TRBJ1-1
d_call: TRBD1
clone_size: few
v_call: TRBV18
cdr3_aa: CASSPDAGTGRTEAFF
cdr3_nt: TGTGCCAGCTCACCGGACGCCGGGACAGGGAGGACTGAAGCTTTCTTT

cdr3_length: 14
j_call: TRBJ2-3
d_call: TRBD2
clone_size: NA
v_call: TRBV3-1
cdr3_aa: CAISPGTSEDTQYF
cdr3_nt: TGTGCCATCAGCCCCGGGACTAGCGAAGATACGCAGTATTTT

cdr3_length: 16
j_call: TRBJ2-1
d_call: TRBD2
clone_size: few
v_call: TRBV20-1
cdr3_aa: CSASLPLLAGDNEQFF
cdr3_nt: TGCAGTGCTAGCCTACCACTACTAGCGGGAGACAATGAGCAGTTCTTC

cdr3_length: 14
j_call: TRBJ2-1
d_call: TRBD2
clone_size: NA
v_call: TRBV6-1
cdr3_aa: CASRVSGAYREQFF
cdr3_nt: TGTGCCAGCCGGGTTAGCGGGGCGTACAGGGAGCAGTTCTTC

cdr3_length: 15
j_call: TRBJ1-4
d_call: TRBD1
clone_size: NA
v_call: TRBV9
cdr3_aa: CASSVMGQRNEKLFF
cdr3_nt: TGTGCCAGCAGCGTAATGGGACAGAGGAATGAAAAACTGTTTTTT

cdr3_length: 12
j_call: TRBJ2-5
d_call: NA
clone_size: NA
v_call: TRBV7-6
cdr3_aa: CASSLIAETQYF
cdr3_nt: TGTGCCAGCAGCTTAATCGCAGAGACCCAGTACTTC

cdr3_length: 15
j_call: TRBJ2-3
d_call: TRBD2
clone_size: NA
v_call: TRBV10-3
cdr3_aa: CAISGGLAGTDTQYF
cdr3_nt: TGTGCCATCAGTGGGGGACTAGCGGGCACAGATACGCAGTATTTT

cdr3_length: 15
j_call: TRBJ2-3
d_call: NA
clone_size: NA
v_call: TRBV7-2
cdr3_aa: CASSLRGASSDTQYF
cdr3_nt: TGTGCCAGCAGCTTACGCGGGGCAAGCTCAGATACGCAGTATTTT

cdr3_length: 14
j_call: TRBJ2-1
d_call: NA
clone_size: many
v_call: TRBV5-5
cdr3_aa: CASSFDTSWSEQFF
cdr3_nt: TGTGCCAGCAGCTTCGACACTAGTTGGAGTGAGCAGTTCTTC

cdr3_length: 13
j_call: TRBJ2-7
d_call: NA
clone_size: NA
v_call: TRBV6-5
cdr3_aa: CASSSDYRYEQYF
cdr3_nt: TGTGCCAGCAGTTCAGATTATCGCTACGAGCAGTACTTC

cdr3_length: 16
j_call: TRBJ2-1
d_call: NA
clone_size: many
v_call: TRBV20-1
cdr3_aa: CSARGSSRGIYNEQFF
cdr3_nt: TGCAGTGCTAGAGGTTCGAGCAGAGGGATCTACAATGAGCAGTTCTTC

cdr3_length: 17
j_call: TRBJ2-1
d_call: NA
clone_size: few
v_call: TRBV7-8
cdr3_aa: CASSLAESSGGYNEQFF
cdr3_nt: TGTGCCAGCAGCTTAGCGGAGTCATCAGGTGGCTACAATGAGCAGTTCTTC

cdr3_length: 12
j_call: TRBJ2-3
d_call: NA
clone_size: many
v_call: TRBV7-2
cdr3_aa: CASSLEVGTQYF
cdr3_nt: TGTGCCAGCAGCTTAGAGGTCGGTACGCAGTATTTT